A single sample gave rise to the 16 T cell receptor beta chains below, sequenced in a study of radiation and T cells in renal cell carcinoma. TCRdb's copy holds only in-frame clones and misses some; the assay was immunoSEQ multiplex PCR. This sample has roughly 150,000 clones, with 87% found just once. Noted time point: blood 2 weeks post-SBRT. Indicated treatment: 15 Gy SBRT to primary tumor, nephrectomy 4 weeks later. This specimen was blood, taken from a patient whose treatment included radiotherapy and nephrectomy. These receptors originate from a woman in her forties or fifties with renal cell carcinoma.

This chain links TRBV20-1 with TRBJ1-1, with D possibly being TRBD1 (5 bases). This CDR3 spans 11 amino acids. The V gene's germline CDR1 is DFQATT and CDR2 SNEGSKA (reference sequence). V was pared by 5 bases and J by 5 bases, with 9 bases between. CDR3: CSAWDETEAFF. CDR3 sequence (DNA): TGCAGTGCTTGGGACGAAACTGAAGCTTTCTTT.

The chain joins TRBV19 to TRBJ2-7; 9 positions agree with TRBD2. This CDR3 comprises 14 residues. Trimming removed 3 bases from V and 7 bases from J; junction bases left unmatched: 7. Per the germline V gene, CDR1 is LNHDA and CDR2 is SQIVND (reference sequence). DNA of the CDR3: TGTGCCAGTAGTATGGTAGCGGGGGTAAATGAGCAGTACTTC. This translates into CASSMVAGVNEQYF.

This clone has just one count. CDR3 protein: CASSLAPGNYNEQFF. CDR3 sequence (DNA): TGCGCCAGCAGCCTGGCCCCTGGGAACTACAATGAGCAGTTCTTC. The rearrangement links TRBV4-1 to TRBJ2-1; D gene uncertain. V was clipped by 4 bases and J by 3 bases, with 13 bases between them. Germline CDR1 is MGHRA and CDR2 is YSYEKL. The CDR3 covers 15 residues.

This chain joins TRBV18 and TRBJ1-2; D remains unclear. Germline CDR1 and CDR2: KGHSH and LQKENI. The V and J ends lost 3 bases and 4 bases respectively, with 9 bases between them. The CDR3 spans 13 residues. Here the CDR3 reads CASSPDKAYGYTF. The DNA of the CDR3 is TGTGCCAGCTCACCCGATAAAGCCTATGGCTACACCTTC.

A note on this clone: At one of its ends the junction is not consistent with the germline gene, which may arise from a read error. The chain uses TRBV7-7 and TRBJ2-5; D is ambiguous. CDR1 is SSHAT and CDR2 is FNYEAQ in the germline V gene (reference sequence). This CDR3 has 13 residues. CDR3 nucleotide sequence: TGTGCTAGCAGCTTTGACTCCGTTGAGACCCAGTACTTC. Translated: CASSFDSVETQYF.

This clone was seen a handful of times. The chain combines TRBV30 with TRBJ1-2; D is uncertain. V lost 0 bases, J lost 6 bases, and 11 bases lay in between. The V gene's germline CDR1 is GTSNPN and CDR2 SVGIG (reference sequence). The CDR3 runs 13 residues. CDR3 amino acids: CAWSVGQAHGYTF. The CDR3 DNA reads TGTGCCTGGAGTGTAGGCCAGGCCCATGGCTACACCTTC.

Regarding this clone: The junction differs from germline at one of its ends, possibly a read error. The chain is built from TRBV10-1 and TRBJ1-1; 8 bases agree with TRBD1. This CDR3 spans 15 amino acids. Per germline, CDR1 WNHNN and CDR2 SYGVQD (reference sequence). CDR3 sequence: CARQVPTGGSVKGEF. CDR3 sequence (DNA): TGCGCCAGACAAGTCCCCACAGGGGGTTCGGTGAAGGGGGAATTT.

The genes are TRBV18 and TRBJ2-7, with 7 bases identical to TRBD1. The CDR3 sequence is 15 residues long. Germline V gene sequence: CDR1 KGHSH, CDR2 LQKENI. V shed 4 bases, J shed 3 bases, and the junction held 9 bases outside the gene matches. Here the CDR3 reads CASSHGTERVYEQYF. Here the CDR3 DNA reads TGTGCCAGCTCACACGGGACAGAGAGAGTCTACGAGCAGTACTTC.

This clone was seen only once. V gene TRBV6-5 combines with J gene TRBJ2-5, with D unclear. Per germline, CDR1 MNHEY and CDR2 SVGAGI. The V end lost 6 bases, the J end lost 1 base, and 18 bases lay between the germline ends. This CDR3 region has 16 residues. The DNA of the CDR3 is TGTGCCAGCAGCTACACGGTAGCCCGGACCCAAGAGACCCAGTACTTC. It yields the protein CASSYTVARTQETQYF.

The chain couples TRBV7-9 to TRBJ2-2; D not resolved. This CDR3 comprises 13 residues. CDR1 is SEHNR and CDR2 is FQNEAQ in the germline V gene (reference sequence). The germline V and J ends were trimmed by 4 bases and 4 bases, with 7 bases remaining between them. CDR3 in DNA: TGTGCCAGCAGCTCCTACACCACCGGGGAGCTGTTTTTT. Its protein product is CASSSYTTGELFF. The entire variable domain, with the rest obtained from reference TRBV7-9 and TRBJ2-2, is as follows: DTGVSQNPRHKITKRGQNVTFRCDPISEHNRLYWYRQTLGQGPEFLTYFQNEAQLEKSRLLSDRFSAERPKGSFSTLEIQRTEQGDSAMYLCASSSYTTGELFFGEGSRLTVL.

This clone appeared a few times. This chain connects TRBV19 to TRBJ2-1; 7 bases match TRBD2. This CDR3 is 14 amino acids long. Germline assignment: CDR1 LNHDA and CDR2 SQIVND (reference sequence). V dropped 7 bases and J dropped 4; count of bases not matched to a gene: 7. The CDR3 DNA reads as TGTGCCAGTACAGACACTAGCGTATACAATGAGCAGTTCTTC. It translates to CASTDTSVYNEQFF.

Worth noting for this clone: The junction and the germline gene differ at one end; a read error may be behind it. V and J are TRBV7-2 and TRBJ2-3, with a weak D call TRBD2 (7 bases). This CDR3 region has 14 residues. Germline loops: CDR1 SGHTA, CDR2 FQGNSA. CDR3 region: CASSLAGGPDAQYF. The CDR3 DNA reads as TGTGCCAGCAGCTTAGCGGGGGGGCCAGATGCGCAGTATTTT.

The gene calls are TRBV9 and TRBJ2-2; D is unresolved. V shed 3 bases and J shed 5 bases, with 14 bases lying between them. Germline V gene lookup returns CDR1 SGDLS and CDR2 YYNGEE. The CDR3 covers 15 residues. The CDR3 sequence: CASSAVLSPTGELFF. CDR3 DNA sequence: TGTGCCAGCAGCGCCGTGTTGAGTCCTACCGGGGAGCTGTTTTTT.

This clone was seen once. The chain links TRBV7-2 to TRBJ2-1; D is unresolved. Germline V lookup: CDR1 SGHTA, CDR2 FQGNSA. The CDR3 length is 16 residues. The V gene lost 3 bases and the J gene lost 4 bases, with 16 bases spanning the gap. CDR3 region: CASSFTVGLLYNEQFF. CDR3 in DNA: TGTGCCAGCAGCTTTACCGTCGGGCTGCTTTACAATGAGCAGTTCTTC.

V and J are TRBV11-2 and TRBJ2-1; TRBD2 might be the D (6 bases). CDR3 size: 14 residues. CDR1 is SGHAT, CDR2 FQNNGV, per germline. V was trimmed by 1 base and J by 7 bases, leaving 11 bases between them. The DNA of the CDR3 is TGTGCCAGCAGCTTAGCGGGGGTTTTGAATGAGCAGTTCTTC. Its translation: CASSLAGVLNEQFF.

The chain combines TRBV4-1 with TRBJ1-2, with D hard to call. V was pared by 1 base and J by 7 bases, with 13 bases between. This CDR3 is 14 amino acids long. Germline V CDR1 and CDR2: MGHRA, YSYEKL. CDR3: CASSQVREKGGYTF. The CDR3 DNA follows: TGCGCCAGCAGCCAAGTTCGGGAGAAGGGTGGCTACACCTTC.